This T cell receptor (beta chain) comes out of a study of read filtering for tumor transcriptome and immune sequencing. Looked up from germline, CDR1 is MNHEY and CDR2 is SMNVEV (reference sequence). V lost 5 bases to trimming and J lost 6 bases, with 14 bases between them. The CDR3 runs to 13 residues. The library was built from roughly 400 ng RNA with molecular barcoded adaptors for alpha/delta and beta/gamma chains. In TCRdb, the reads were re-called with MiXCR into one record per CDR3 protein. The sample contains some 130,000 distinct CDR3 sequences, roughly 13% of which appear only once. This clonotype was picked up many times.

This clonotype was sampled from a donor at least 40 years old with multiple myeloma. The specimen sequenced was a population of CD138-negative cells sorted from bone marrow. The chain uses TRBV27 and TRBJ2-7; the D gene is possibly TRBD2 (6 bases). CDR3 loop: CASSPGRQGEQYF. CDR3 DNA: TGTGCCAGCAGTCCGGGGAGGCAGGGCGAGCAGTACTTC.